This TCR beta chain was sequenced for a study of response to subunit inactivated influenza vaccine. Study-level findings and limits: The authors put forward the suggestion that each seasonal influenza vaccination may bring in only a limited number of new T cells.

CDR3 size: 15 residues. Germline loops: CDR1 MDHEN, CDR2 SYDVKM. The ends lost 6 bases at V and 5 bases at J; junction bases unmatched: 11. TCRdb ran MiXCR on the RT-PCR reads and lists one entry per CDR3 protein. The sample holds roughly 670,000 distinct CDR3 sequences, around 15% seen once. About this clonotype itself: What it binds is unknown.

The material sequenced was PBMCs from blood, taken around 15 days before vaccination. The chain couples TRBV28 to TRBJ2-5; 8 bases match TRBD2. The sequence was obtained from a man aged 50 or older who received an inactivated influenza vaccine. The CDR3 is CASSSAGERGETQYF. The CDR3 DNA is TGTGCCAGCAGCTCAGCGGGGGAGCGAGGGGAGACCCAGTACTTC.